Below are 4 T cell receptor beta chains sequenced from a single sample in a study of blood T cell repertoires in COVID-19. TCRdb's copy holds only in-frame clones and misses some; the assay was immunoSEQ multiplex PCR. The profile shows about 420,000 clones, roughly 90% of them singletons. Sequencing was done on a sample of peripheral blood. Receptors originate from a man between 18 and 35 years old with COVID-19, enrolled during active disease.

V usage is TRBV2 and J usage is TRBJ1-1; D is undetermined. V was trimmed by 7 bases and J by 4 bases, leaving 4 bases between them. Germline CDR1 is SNHLY and CDR2 is FYNNEI. CDR3 length: 10 residues. This CDR3 is CASTLTEAFF. CDR3 DNA sequence: TGTGCCAGCACCCTCACTGAAGCTTTCTTT.

This clone was counted a few times. The chain recombines TRBV27 with TRBJ1-5; TRBD1 matches 11 bases. This CDR3 contains 15 residues. CDR1 and CDR2 from the germline V gene are MNHEY and SMNVEV (reference sequence). V lost 0 bases to trimming and J lost 9 bases; unmatched junction nucleotides: 4. DNA of the CDR3: TGTGCCAGCAGTTTATCAGGGACAGGGGGGGTGCCCCAGCATTTT. Its protein product is CASSLSGTGGVPQHF.

The chain links TRBV10-1 to TRBJ2-1, with 7 bases aligning to TRBD1. The junction had 12 bases not matched to a gene; V was cut back by 5 bases and J by 5 bases. The CDR3 has 16 residues. Germline values: CDR1 WNHNN, CDR2 SYGVQD (reference sequence). The CDR3 loop reads CASSKTATGKDNEQFF. In DNA, the CDR3 is TGCGCCAGCAGTAAGACTGCGACAGGGAAGGACAATGAGCAGTTCTTC.

The V gene is TRBV15, the J gene TRBJ2-5; 11 bases map to TRBD1. After removal of 1 base from V and 4 bases from J, the junction contained 5 bases not matched to a gene. The CDR3 is made up of 16 amino acids. Germline V lookup: CDR1 LNHNV, CDR2 YYDKDF (reference sequence). Here the CDR3 reads CATSRGDRGSSETQYF. Written as DNA, the CDR3 is TGTGCCACCAGCAGAGGGGACAGGGGGAGTTCAGAGACCCAGTACTTC.